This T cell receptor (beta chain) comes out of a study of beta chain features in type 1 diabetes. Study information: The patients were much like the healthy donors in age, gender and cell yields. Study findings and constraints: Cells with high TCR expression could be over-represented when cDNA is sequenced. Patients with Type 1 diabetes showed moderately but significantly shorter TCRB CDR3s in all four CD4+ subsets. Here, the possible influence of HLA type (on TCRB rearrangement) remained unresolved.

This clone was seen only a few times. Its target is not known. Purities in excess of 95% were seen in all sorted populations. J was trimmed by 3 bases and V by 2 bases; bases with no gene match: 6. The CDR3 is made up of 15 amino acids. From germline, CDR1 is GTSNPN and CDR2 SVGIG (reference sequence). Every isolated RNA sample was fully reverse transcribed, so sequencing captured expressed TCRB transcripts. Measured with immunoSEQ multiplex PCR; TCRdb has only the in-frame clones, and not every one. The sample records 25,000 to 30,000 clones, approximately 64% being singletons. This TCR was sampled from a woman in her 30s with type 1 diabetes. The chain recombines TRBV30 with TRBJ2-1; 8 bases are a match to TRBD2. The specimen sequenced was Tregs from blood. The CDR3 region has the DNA TGTGCCTGGAGTCGAGGTAGCGGGATCTACAATGAGCAGTTCTTC. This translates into CAWSRGSGIYNEQFF.